Listed here are 2 T cell receptor beta chains from one sample, sequenced in a study of CXCR3-negative and CXCR3-positive naive CD8 T cells. General study findings and limits: Hydrophobicity of TRB CDR3s was greater in CXCR3-positive naive cells than in CXCR3-negative naive cells.

Antigens for these TCRs are unknown. cDNA libraries for TRB were generated by 5' RACE incorporating UMI labels. TCRdb reanalyzed the 5' RACE reads, giving one entry per CDR3 protein sequence and no DNA. This table holds 150,000 or so distinct CDR3 sequences. The sequenced material came from naive CXCR3+ CD8+ T cells from blood. The subset was: CD45RO-CCR7+CD27+CD95- naive CD8+ T cells expressing CXCR3 (TNR3+). The receptors stem from a human donor in good health. Some clones in this sample may be carry-over from other donors' samples.

The chain joins TRBV2 to TRBJ2-2; TCRdb's D call, TRBD2, is unchecked because there is no DNA. Germline V gene data show CDR1 as SNHLY and CDR2 as FYNNEI. The CDR3 has 16 residues. The CDR3 loop is CASEREGGPNTGELFF.

The rearrangement uses TRBV7-2 and TRBJ2-7; TCRdb lists TRBD1, though no DNA is available to test this call. This CDR3 contains 16 residues. Germline CDR1 SGHTA, CDR2 FQGNSA. CDR3 protein: CASSLGPGQGMGEQYF.